A selection of T cell receptor beta chains follows, all from one sample in a study of beta chain features in type 1 diabetes. Here immunoSEQ multiplex PCR was the method, and the copy in TCRdb shows in-frame clones only, minus some. Of 300,000 to 350,000 clones listed, roughly 12% are singletons. The specimen sequenced was naive CD4+ T cells from blood. The receptors shown here come from a woman under 30 with type 1 diabetes. CDR3s include the opening cysteine and the closing phenylalanine or tryptophan. A D gene is named only where the DNA matches it firmly. Part of the rows lack a size; the others show once, few, many or a class for expanded clones.

j_call: TRBJ1-2; v_call: TRBV19; d_call: -; clone_size: -; cdr3_nt: TGTGCCAGTAGTATCTCTGGGACACTCTATGGCTACACCTTC; cdr3_aa: CASSISGTLYGYTF
j_call: TRBJ2-2; v_call: TRBV9; d_call: -; clone_size: few; cdr3_nt: TGTGCCAGCAGCGCGATAGACACCGGGGAGCTGTTTTTT; cdr3_aa: CASSAIDTGELFF
j_call: TRBJ1-1; v_call: TRBV18; d_call: TRBD1; clone_size: -; cdr3_nt: TGTGCCAGCTCACCTGGACAGGGGAGGACTGAAGCTTTCTTT; cdr3_aa: CASSPGQGRTEAFF
j_call: TRBJ2-1; v_call: TRBV7-9; d_call: TRBD2; clone_size: -; cdr3_nt: TGTGCCAGCAGCTTAGGCCGCGGGAGGGCCTCCCATGAGCAGTTCTTC; cdr3_aa: CASSLGRGRASHEQFF
j_call: TRBJ1-1; v_call: TRBV28; d_call: -; clone_size: few; cdr3_nt: TGTGCCAGCAGTCTGAACAGTGAAGCTTTCTTT; cdr3_aa: CASSLNSEAFF
j_call: TRBJ2-6; v_call: TRBV19; d_call: -; clone_size: -; cdr3_nt: TGTGCCACGAGAGAGGAATCTGGGGCCAACGTCCTGACTTTC; cdr3_aa: CATREESGANVLTF
j_call: TRBJ1-2; v_call: TRBV9; d_call: -; clone_size: -; cdr3_nt: TGTGCCAGCAGCGTAGAGGGGTCCCCCTTCGGCTACACCTTC; cdr3_aa: CASSVEGSPFGYTF
j_call: TRBJ1-1; v_call: TRBV19; d_call: TRBD1; clone_size: -; cdr3_nt: TGTGCCAGTAGTTCCCCCGGGACAGTGAACACTGAAGCTTTCTTT; cdr3_aa: CASSSPGTVNTEAFF
j_call: TRBJ2-2; v_call: TRBV28; d_call: -; clone_size: few; cdr3_nt: TGTGCCAGCAGTCGACAAAACACCGGGGAGCTGTTTTTT; cdr3_aa: CASSRQNTGELFF
j_call: TRBJ1-5; v_call: TRBV5-4; d_call: -; clone_size: -; cdr3_nt: TGTGCCAGCAGCTTGGTCAGGGTTAGCAATCAGCCCCAGCATTTT; cdr3_aa: CASSLVRVSNQPQHF
j_call: TRBJ2-1; v_call: TRBV5-1; d_call: -; clone_size: -; cdr3_nt: TGCGCCAGCAGCGGAGGGGGCAATTCCTACAATGAGCAGTTCTTC; cdr3_aa: CASSGGGNSYNEQFF
j_call: TRBJ2-1; v_call: TRBV5-1; d_call: -; clone_size: few; cdr3_nt: TGCGCCAGCAGCTTAACAGGGAGTAGGCTCGGTGAGCAGTTCTTC; cdr3_aa: CASSLTGSRLGEQFF
j_call: TRBJ2-1; v_call: TRBV18; d_call: -; clone_size: -; cdr3_nt: TGTGCCAGCTCACCCCAAGGAGGTTACGGCAATGAGCAGTTCTTC; cdr3_aa: CASSPQGGYGNEQFF
j_call: TRBJ2-2; v_call: TRBV6-6; d_call: -; clone_size: -; cdr3_nt: TGTGCCAGCAGTAGCCAGGTGAACGGGGAGCTGTTTTTT; cdr3_aa: CASSSQVNGELFF
j_call: TRBJ2-3; v_call: TRBV5-1; d_call: TRBD2; clone_size: -; cdr3_nt: TGCGCCAGCAGGCCACTAGCGGGGTCCGCAGATACGCAGTATTTT; cdr3_aa: CASRPLAGSADTQYF
j_call: TRBJ2-1; v_call: TRBV7-2; d_call: -; clone_size: few; cdr3_nt: TGTGCCAGCAGCTCCAGCGATGAGCAGTTCTTC; cdr3_aa: CASSSSDEQFF
j_call: TRBJ2-2; v_call: TRBV9; d_call: -; clone_size: few; cdr3_nt: TGTGCCAGCAGCACACGGGGAACGAACACCGGGGAGCTGTTTTTT; cdr3_aa: CASSTRGTNTGELFF
j_call: TRBJ2-2; v_call: TRBV30; d_call: -; clone_size: -; cdr3_nt: TGTGCCTGGAGTGTCGTAGGGGTCTACCCCGGGGAGCTGTTTTTT; cdr3_aa: CAWSVVGVYPGELFF
j_call: TRBJ1-1; v_call: TRBV30; d_call: -; clone_size: few; cdr3_nt: TGTGCCTGGAGTGTGGGGGCAGGGAACACTGAAGCTTTCTTT; cdr3_aa: CAWSVGAGNTEAFF
j_call: TRBJ2-1; v_call: TRBV5-1; d_call: -; clone_size: few; cdr3_nt: TGCGCCAGCAGCCAAACGGGACAAATGACGGGTGAGCAGTTCTTC; cdr3_aa: CASSQTGQMTGEQFF
j_call: TRBJ1-1; v_call: TRBV6-5; d_call: -; clone_size: few; cdr3_nt: TGTGCCAGCAGTTACACGCTAATGAACACTGAAGCTTTCTTT; cdr3_aa: CASSYTLMNTEAFF
j_call: TRBJ2-2; v_call: TRBV5-1; d_call: -; clone_size: -; cdr3_nt: TGCGCCAGCAGCTCTGCTAGCGCCTCGAACACCGGGGAGCTGTTTTTT; cdr3_aa: CASSSASASNTGELFF
j_call: TRBJ2-2; v_call: TRBV30; d_call: -; clone_size: -; cdr3_nt: TGTGCCTGGAGCAAAACGACAGGTGCGGGCACCGGGGAGCTGTTTTTT; cdr3_aa: CAWSKTTGAGTGELFF
j_call: TRBJ1-2; v_call: TRBV5-6; d_call: -; clone_size: -; cdr3_nt: TGTGCCAGTACACCCACCAGGGGAGTTGGTGGCTACACCTTC; cdr3_aa: CASTPTRGVGGYTF
j_call: TRBJ2-7; v_call: TRBV9; d_call: -; clone_size: -; cdr3_nt: TGTGCCAGCAGCCCCGGACAGCGTATCTCCTACGAGCAGTACTTC; cdr3_aa: CASSPGQRISYEQYF
j_call: TRBJ1-5; v_call: TRBV19; d_call: -; clone_size: -; cdr3_nt: TGTGCCAGTAGTATCTTCAGGGTTGGGAGCAATCAGCCCCAGCATTTT; cdr3_aa: CASSIFRVGSNQPQHF
j_call: TRBJ2-5; v_call: TRBV5-1; d_call: TRBD2; clone_size: few; cdr3_nt: TGCGCCAGCAGCCGAGGACTAGAGGGGCCGGAGACCCAGTACTTC; cdr3_aa: CASSRGLEGPETQYF
j_call: TRBJ2-7; v_call: TRBV27; d_call: TRBD2; clone_size: -; cdr3_nt: TGTGCCAGCAGCCTCACCGCCGGGACTAGCCCTGCGGTGCAGTACTTC; cdr3_aa: CASSLTAGTSPAVQYF